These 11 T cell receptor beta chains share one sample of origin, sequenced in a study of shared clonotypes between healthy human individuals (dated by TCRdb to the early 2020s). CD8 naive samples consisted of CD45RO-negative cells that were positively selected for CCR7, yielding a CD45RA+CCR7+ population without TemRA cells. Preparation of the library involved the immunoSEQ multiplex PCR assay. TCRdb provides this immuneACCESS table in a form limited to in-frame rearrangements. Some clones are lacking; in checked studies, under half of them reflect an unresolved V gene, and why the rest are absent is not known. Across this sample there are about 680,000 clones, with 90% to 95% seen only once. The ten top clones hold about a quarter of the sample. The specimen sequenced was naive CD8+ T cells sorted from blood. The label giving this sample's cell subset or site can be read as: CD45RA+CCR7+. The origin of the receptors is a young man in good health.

The CDR3 DNA sequence: TGTGCCAGTAGTAAGGGGTCCTCCTACGAGCAGTACTTC. Translated, it gives CASSKGSSYEQYF. J is TRBJ2-7 and V is TRBV19, with D perhaps matching TRBD1 (5 bases). CDR3 length: 13 residues. The V end lost 4 bases, the J end lost 0 bases, and 7 bases lay between the germline ends. CDR1 and CDR2 (germline): LNHDA, SQIVND (reference sequence). Combining the CDR3 with reference TRBV19 and TRBJ2-7 gives the whole variable domain DGGITQSPKYLFRKEGQNVTLSCEQNLNHDAMYWYRQDPGQGLRLIYYSQIVNDFQKGDIAEGYSVSREKKESFPLTVTSAQKNPTAFYLCASSKGSSYEQYFGPGTRLTVT.

The CDR3 sequence: CASRDSYEQYF. The CDR3 bases are TGCGCCAGCAGGGACTCCTACGAGCAGTACTTC. This chain links TRBV10-2 with TRBJ2-7, with no clear D. V gave up 6 bases and J gave up 0 bases, with 3 bases separating them. The CDR3 extends over 11 amino acids. Germline V gene lookup returns CDR1 WSHSY and CDR2 SAAADI.

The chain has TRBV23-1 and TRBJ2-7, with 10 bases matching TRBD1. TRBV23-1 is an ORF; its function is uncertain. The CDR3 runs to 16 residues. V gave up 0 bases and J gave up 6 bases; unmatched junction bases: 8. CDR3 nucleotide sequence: TGCGCCAGCAGTCAATCGGCTAGGGACAGGGGCGGCGAGCAGTACTTC. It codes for CASSQSARDRGGEQYF.

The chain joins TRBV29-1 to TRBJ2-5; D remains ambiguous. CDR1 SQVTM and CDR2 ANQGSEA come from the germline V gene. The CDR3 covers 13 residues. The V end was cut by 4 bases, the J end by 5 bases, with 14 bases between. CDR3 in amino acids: CSVGQPLEETQYF. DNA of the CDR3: TGCAGCGTTGGTCAACCCCTAGAGGAGACCCAGTACTTC. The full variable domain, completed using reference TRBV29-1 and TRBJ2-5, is SAVISQKPSRDICQRGTSLTIQCQVDSQVTMMFWYRQQPGQSLTLIATANQGSEATYESGFVIDKFPISRPNLTFSTLTVSNMSPEDSSIYLCSVGQPLEETQYFGPGTRLLVL.

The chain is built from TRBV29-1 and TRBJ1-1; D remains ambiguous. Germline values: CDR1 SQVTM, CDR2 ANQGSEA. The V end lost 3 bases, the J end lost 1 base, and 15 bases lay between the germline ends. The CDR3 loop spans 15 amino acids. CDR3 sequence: CSVDPLIKGNTEAFF. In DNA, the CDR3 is TGCAGCGTTGATCCCCTTATTAAAGGGAACACTGAAGCTTTCTTT.

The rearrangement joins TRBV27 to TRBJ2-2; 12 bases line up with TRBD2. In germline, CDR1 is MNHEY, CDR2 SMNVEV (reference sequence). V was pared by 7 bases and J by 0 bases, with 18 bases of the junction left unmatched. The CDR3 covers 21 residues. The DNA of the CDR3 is TGTGCCAGCAAAACGGGGGTGGTTCGGCTAGCGGGAGGGCCGAACACCGGGGAGCTGTTTTTT. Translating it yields CASKTGVVRLAGGPNTGELFF.

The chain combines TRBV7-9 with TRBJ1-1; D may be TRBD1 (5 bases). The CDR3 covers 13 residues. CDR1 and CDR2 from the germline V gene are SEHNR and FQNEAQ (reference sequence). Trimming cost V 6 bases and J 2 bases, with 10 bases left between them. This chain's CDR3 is CASSSQGNTEAFF. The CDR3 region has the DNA TGTGCCAGCAGTTCTCAGGGAAACACTGAAGCTTTCTTT.

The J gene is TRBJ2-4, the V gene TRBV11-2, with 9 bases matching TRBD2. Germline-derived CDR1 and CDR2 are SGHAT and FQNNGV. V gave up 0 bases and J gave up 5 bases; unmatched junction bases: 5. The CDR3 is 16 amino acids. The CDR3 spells CASSLEVAGVQNIQYF. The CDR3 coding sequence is TGTGCCAGCAGCTTAGAGGTAGCGGGAGTGCAAAACATTCAGTACTTC.

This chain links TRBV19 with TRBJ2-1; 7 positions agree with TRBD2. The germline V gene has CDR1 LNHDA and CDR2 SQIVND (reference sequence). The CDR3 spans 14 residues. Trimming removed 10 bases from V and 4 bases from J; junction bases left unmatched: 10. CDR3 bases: TGTGCCACCAGGGACGGGAGGCTTTACAATGAGCAGTTCTTC. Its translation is CATRDGRLYNEQFF.

The CDR3 protein is CASSLGTGGALTF. CDR3 nucleotides: TGTGCCAGCAGCTTGGGGACAGGGGGCGCATTGACCTTC. V gene TRBV5-6 combines with J gene TRBJ1-2; 11 nucleotides match TRBD1. Looked up from germline, CDR1 is SGHDT and CDR2 is YYEEEE. V lost 0 bases to trimming and J lost 14 bases; unmatched junction nucleotides: 6. The CDR3 consists of 13 residues.

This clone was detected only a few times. CDR3 bases: TGTGCCAGTAGTTATCATTCTACAGGGGGCATCTACGAGCAGTACTTC. Protein: CASSYHSTGGIYEQYF. This rearrangement joins TRBV19 to TRBJ2-7; TRBD1 aligns across 9 bases. CDR1 LNHDA and CDR2 SQIVND come from the germline V gene (reference sequence). The CDR3 loop spans 16 amino acids. Trimming removed 5 bases from V and 3 bases from J; junction bases left unmatched: 11.